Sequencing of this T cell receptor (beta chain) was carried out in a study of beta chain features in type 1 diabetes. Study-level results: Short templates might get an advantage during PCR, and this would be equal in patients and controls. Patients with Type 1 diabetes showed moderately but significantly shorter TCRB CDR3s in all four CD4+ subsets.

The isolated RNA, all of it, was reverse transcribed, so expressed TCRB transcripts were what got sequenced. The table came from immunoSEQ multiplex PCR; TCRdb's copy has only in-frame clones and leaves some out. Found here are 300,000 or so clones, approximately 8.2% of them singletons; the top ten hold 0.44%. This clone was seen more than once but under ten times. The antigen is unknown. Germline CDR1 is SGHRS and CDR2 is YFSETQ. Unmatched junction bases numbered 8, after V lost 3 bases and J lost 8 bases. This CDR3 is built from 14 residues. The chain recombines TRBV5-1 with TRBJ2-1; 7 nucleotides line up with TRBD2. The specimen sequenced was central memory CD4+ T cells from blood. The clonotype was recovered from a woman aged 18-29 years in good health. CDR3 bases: TGCGCCAGCAGCTCCCAGACTAGCAGCGATGAGCAGTTCTTC. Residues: CASSSQTSSDEQFF. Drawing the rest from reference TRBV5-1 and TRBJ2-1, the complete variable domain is KAGVTQTPRYLIKTRGQQVTLSCSPISGHRSVSWYQQTPGQGLQFLFEYFSETQRNKGNFPGRFSGRQFSNSRSEMNVSTLELGDSALYLCASSSQTSSDEQFFGPGTRLTVL.